This paragraph covers one T cell receptor (beta chain) sequence. Data came from immunoSEQ multiplex PCR; TCRdb stores just in-frame clones and leaves some out. This table holds 150,000 to 200,000 clones, 92% found once. The sample originates from a study of T cell responses to AZD1222 COVID-19 vaccine. V shed 8 bases, J shed 4 bases, and the junction held 8 bases outside the gene matches. The CDR3 runs 15 residues. Germline assignment: CDR1 MNHEY and CDR2 SMNVEV (reference sequence). This chain links TRBV27 with TRBJ1-1; 12 nucleotides match TRBD1. Sequencing was performed on peripheral blood, taken on day 0 of AZD1222 vaccination. The receptor comes from an adult in good health. CDR3 in amino acids: CASHPGTGGGTEAFF. The DNA for the CDR3 is TGTGCCAGCCATCCCGGGACAGGGGGCGGCACTGAAGCTTTCTTT.